This TCR beta chain was identified during a study of CD8+ T cells in alopecia areata. Turning to the study itself: Patients in the treated group were given tofacitinib by mouth, 5 to 10 mg twice a day. Study conclusions and caveats: Scalp lesions, especially in alopecia totalis/universalis, had higher clonality than normal scalp. In scalp and blood, many expanded lesional clones persisted during tofacitinib. Association of baseline CD8+ expansion with response is uncertain owing to one nonresponder.

cDNA prepared by RNA extraction and subsequent reverse transcription served as the template for sequencing. This table comes from immunoSEQ multiplex PCR, and its TCRdb copy is limited to in-frame clones, with some not included. The sample has 90,000 to 120,000 clones, roughly 84% seen once. Details on this clone: Antigen specificity is unknown.

Sample treatment: oral pan-JAK inhibitor, 5-10 mg twice daily. This CDR3 contains 15 residues. V trimming: 2 bases; J trimming: 4 bases; junction bases outside the gene matches: 8. Per the germline V gene, CDR1 is SGHTA and CDR2 is FQGNSA. The clonotype originates from a human donor with alopecia areata. The chain carries TRBV7-2 and TRBJ2-7, with 7 bases identical to TRBD1. Sequences were derived from CD8+ T cells sorted from blood, sampled at week 24, from a patient treated with tofacitinib. The CDR3 nucleotides read TGTGCCAGCAGCTTACGGACCACAGGGGAATACGAGCAGTACTTC. Its protein is CASSLRTTGEYEQYF.